The 29 T cell receptor beta chains below all came from one sample that was sequenced in a study of beta chain features in type 1 diabetes. Notes on the study in general: Shortening of TCRB CDR3s, moderate but significant, appeared in all four CD4+ subsets of Type 1 diabetes patients.

These receptors lack a known antigen. Investigators reverse transcribed all isolated RNA, so they sequenced expressed TCRB transcripts. Clones were read by immunoSEQ multiplex PCR, and TCRdb kept only the in-frame ones, dropping some. The sample lists over 150,000 clones, 10% to 13% seen once, with more than 0.45% in the top ten. The material sequenced was central memory CD4+ T cells from blood. The receptors originated from a man aged 25 to 45 with type 1 diabetes.

The sample holds a few counts of this clone. For the CDR3, the DNA is TGTGCCAGCAGCTTAGCTGGGGGGAACATGAACACTGAAGCTTTCTTT. It codes for CASSLAGGNMNTEAFF. J is TRBJ1-1 and V is TRBV7-9; tentative D call: TRBD1 (5 bases). Germline values: CDR1 SEHNR, CDR2 FQNEAQ (reference sequence). The V gene lost 0 bases and the J gene lost 0 bases, with 11 bases spanning the gap. The CDR3 consists of 16 residues.

The sample holds a few counts of this clone. The genes are TRBV6-5 and TRBJ2-3; D not resolved. This CDR3 region has 13 residues. The germline CDR1 and CDR2 sequences are MNHEY and SVGAGI. Trimming took off 2 bases at V and 1 base at J, with 4 bases between the two ends. The CDR3 DNA reads as TGTGCCAGCAGTTACCTAGGCACAGATACGCAGTATTTT. It codes for CASSYLGTDTQYF.

In its sample, this clone was seen once. The V and J genes are TRBV9 and TRBJ2-3, with 9 positions matching TRBD2. The CDR3 extends over 16 amino acids. Losses at the gene ends were 0 bases for V and 2 bases for J; bases not matched to a gene: 4. The V gene's germline CDR1 is SGDLS and CDR2 YYNGEE. CDR3 amino acids: CASSVGLAGFTDTQYF. CDR3 sequence (DNA): TGTGCCAGCAGCGTAGGGCTAGCGGGGTTCACAGATACGCAGTATTTT.

This clone was detected many times. V gene TRBV7-2 combines with J gene TRBJ2-5; the D is unclear. Deletions cut 2 bases from V and 1 base from J, with 8 bases between. The V gene's germline CDR1 is SGHTA and CDR2 FQGNSA. The CDR3 sequence is 14 residues long. This CDR3 is CASSLLHGQETQYF. The CDR3 DNA follows: TGTGCCAGCAGCTTATTGCACGGCCAAGAGACCCAGTACTTC.

With respect to this clone: This sample includes further DNA sequences coding for the same CDR3. V is TRBV7-2 and J is TRBJ2-7; no firm D call. V lost 1 base, J lost 1 base, and 2 bases lay in between. CDR3 size: 12 residues. Germline CDR1 and CDR2: SGHTA and FQGNSA. DNA for the CDR3: TGTGCCAGCAGCTTAGTATCCTACGAGCAGTACTTC. Translating it yields CASSLVSYEQYF.

The chain joins TRBV4-2 to TRBJ2-3; D not resolved. The ends were cut back, 1 base at V and 0 bases at J, with 11 bases in the middle. This CDR3 comprises 16 residues. Germline CDR1 reads LGHNA; CDR2 reads YNFKEQ. The CDR3 region has the DNA TGTGCCAGCAGCCAAGGCATGGCGGCTAGCACAGATACGCAGTATTTT. Protein sequence: CASSQGMAASTDTQYF.

This chain links TRBV7-6 with TRBJ2-7; D perhaps matches TRBD1 (6 bases). CDR3 length: 14 amino acids. Germline-derived CDR1 and CDR2 are SGHVS and FNYEAQ. Trimming took off 5 bases at V and 0 bases at J, with 11 bases between the two ends. CDR3 sequence reads: CASSPRQVSYEQYF. The CDR3 DNA is TGTGCCAGCAGCCCCAGACAGGTCTCCTACGAGCAGTACTTC.

This rearrangement joins TRBV11-2 to TRBJ2-6; tentative D call: TRBD1 (5 bases). With 7 bases removed from V and 0 bases from J, the gap between germline ends came to 10 bases. Germline CDR1 SGHAT, CDR2 FQNNGV. This CDR3 contains 15 residues. DNA of the CDR3: TGTGCCAGCACCCTTGACAGCTCTGGGGCCAACGTCCTGACTTTC. Encoded protein: CASTLDSSGANVLTF.

J is TRBJ1-1 and V is TRBV28; 7 bases match TRBD1. CDR1 and CDR2 (germline): MDHEN, SYDVKM. Trimming took 5 bases from V and 3 from J; bases not matched to a gene: 6. The CDR3 length is 14 residues. The CDR3 reads CASSPGGRYTEAFF. In DNA form, the CDR3 reads TGTGCCAGCAGTCCAGGGGGAAGATACACTGAAGCTTTCTTT.

This clone was recorded a few times. The rearrangement joins TRBV6-5 to TRBJ1-1, with D unresolved. The length of the CDR3 is 15 residues. Trimming removed 0 bases from V and 0 bases from J, with 8 bases in between. Germline V gene sequence: CDR1 MNHEY, CDR2 SVGAGI. The CDR3 DNA reads TGTGCCAGCAGTTACTCGAGAGAAATGAACACTGAAGCTTTCTTT. It is translated as CASSYSREMNTEAFF.

This clone came up a few times. The V and J genes are TRBV11-2 and TRBJ2-1, with D tentatively TRBD2 (7 bases). Trimming left V 6 bases short and J 4 bases short, with 19 bases between. Germline CDR1 SGHAT, CDR2 FQNNGV. This CDR3 spans 16 amino acids. CDR3 DNA sequence: TGTGCCAGCAGGCCTATCCGAGGGAGGGGGTACAATGAGCAGTTCTTC. This gives the protein CASRPIRGRGYNEQFF. The complete variable domain, with remaining parts taken from reference TRBV11-2 and TRBJ2-1, reads EAGVAQSPRYKIIEKRQSVAFWCNPISGHATLYWYQQILGQGPKLLIQFQNNGVVDDSQLPKDRFSAERLKGVDSTLKIQPAKLEDSAVYLCASRPIRGRGYNEQFFGPGTRLTVL.

This clone was seen a handful of times. The V call is TRBV9, the J call TRBJ1-1, with D unresolved. Germline CDR1 SGDLS, CDR2 YYNGEE. This CDR3 region has 14 residues. V lost 3 bases and J lost 1, with 10 bases in between. CDR3 sequence (DNA): TGTGCCAGCAGCGGGCGACTACAGAACACTGAAGCTTTCTTT. Protein: CASSGRLQNTEAFF.

The chain combines TRBV7-2 with TRBJ2-7; D gene unclear. Trimming left V 5 bases short and J 2 bases short, with 7 bases between. Germline V CDR1 and CDR2: SGHTA, FQGNSA. This CDR3 has 12 amino acids. CDR3 region: CASSRVAYEQYF. CDR3 nucleotide sequence: TGTGCCAGCAGCCGTGTAGCCTACGAGCAGTACTTC. The complete variable domain, with remaining parts taken from reference TRBV7-2 and TRBJ2-7, reads GAGVSQSPSNKVTEKGKDVELRCDPISGHTALYWYRQSLGQGLEFLIYFQGNSAPDKSGLPSDRFSAERTGGSVSTLTIQRTQQEDSAVYLCASSRVAYEQYFGPGTRLTVT.

This clone was recorded a few times. V is TRBV28 and J is TRBJ2-1, with 14 bases aligning to TRBD2. Germline trimming cut 9 bases from V and 9 bases from J; bases unmatched to any gene: 7. This CDR3 is 14 amino acids long. Looked up from germline, CDR1 is MDHEN and CDR2 is SYDVKM. CDR3 nucleotides: TGTGCCAGACAGGGACTAGCGGGAGTAGGTGAGCAGTTCTTC. Protein: CARQGLAGVGEQFF.

In DNA, the CDR3 is TGTGCCAGCAGTACCCTGGGGGCAGGGGCCTACGAGCAGTACTTC. Translating it yields CASSTLGAGAYEQYF. The gene calls are TRBV28 and TRBJ2-7; TRBD1 is a possible D gene (6 bases). V was cut by 5 bases and J by 2 bases, with 16 bases left in between. This CDR3 has 15 residues. Germline V gene data show CDR1 as MDHEN and CDR2 as SYDVKM.

This clone was counted only a few times. This sequence joins TRBV28 and TRBJ2-1, with a possible D match to TRBD1 (5 bases). Germline CDR1 and CDR2: MDHEN and SYDVKM. This CDR3 contains 14 residues. Trimming left V 1 base short and J 6 bases short, with 10 bases between. CDR3 residues: CASSLYQGSNEQFF. CDR3 nucleotide sequence: TGTGCCAGCAGTTTATATCAGGGAAGCAATGAGCAGTTCTTC.

Only one count was recorded for this clone. The V gene is TRBV6-6, the J gene TRBJ2-7; TRBD1 matches at 10 bases. The germline gives CDR1 MNHNY, CDR2 SVGAGI (reference sequence). Trimming removed 6 bases from V and 6 bases from J; junction bases left unmatched: 14. The CDR3 is 16 amino acids. CDR3 in DNA: TGTGCCAGCAGGCGGGACAGGGGCATAGCAAGTAGCGAGCAGTACTTC. Its translation: CASRRDRGIASSEQYF.

This clone occurred a few times. The chain uses TRBV4-2 and TRBJ2-3; D uncertain. This CDR3 is 15 amino acids long. V dropped 0 bases and J dropped 5 bases, with 12 bases sitting between them. The germline gives CDR1 LGHNA, CDR2 YNFKEQ. The CDR3 nucleotides are TGTGCCAGCAGCCAAGATGTCCTAGATGGAGATACGCAGTATTTT. Protein sequence: CASSQDVLDGDTQYF.

This clone was observed a few times. The CDR3 bases are TGTGCCAGCACTTCAGCGGGACTAGCGGGAAAGGATACGCAGTATTTT. Translating it yields CASTSAGLAGKDTQYF. This sequence joins TRBV28 and TRBJ2-3; 13 bases agree with TRBD2. Germline lookup yields CDR1 MDHEN and CDR2 SYDVKM. This CDR3 comprises 16 residues. The V and J ends lost 7 bases and 6 bases, in that order; junction bases with no gene match: 10.

The gene calls are TRBV29-1 and TRBJ1-2; TRBD1 matches at 7 bases. CDR1 is SQVTM and CDR2 is ANQGSEA in the germline V gene. V lost 0 bases, J lost 6 bases, and 4 bases stayed unmatched. CDR3 length: 13 residues. CDR3: CSVEDQQGNGYTF. In DNA, the CDR3 is TGCAGCGTTGAAGATCAACAGGGGAATGGCTACACCTTC. The whole variable domain, filled in from reference TRBV29-1 and TRBJ1-2, reads SAVISQKPSRDICQRGTSLTIQCQVDSQVTMMFWYRQQPGQSLTLIATANQGSEATYESGFVIDKFPISRPNLTFSTLTVSNMSPEDSSIYLCSVEDQQGNGYTFGSGTRLTVV.

The chain employs TRBV14 and TRBJ2-7, with unresolved D. Germline V gene lookup returns CDR1 SGHDN and CDR2 FVKESK. Deletions cut 4 bases from V and 3 bases from J, with 16 bases between. The CDR3 totals 15 residues. CDR3 protein: CASSLLAGSFYEQYF. Here the CDR3 DNA reads TGTGCCAGCAGCCTCCTTGCCGGGTCGTTCTACGAGCAGTACTTC.

This clone appeared a few times. The chain joins TRBV7-8 to TRBJ2-6, with TRBD1 matching over 9 bases. Looked up from germline, CDR1 is SGHVS and CDR2 is FQNEAQ. The CDR3 is 16 residues long. V lost 4 bases, J lost 4 bases, and 5 bases stayed unmatched. The CDR3 DNA reads as TGTGCCAGCAGCTCACAGGGGGCGCGGGGGGCCAACGTCCTGACTTTC. Its protein product is CASSSQGARGANVLTF.

This clone was recorded many times. The CDR3 DNA reads TGCGCCAGCAGCCAAGAACCGGGAGAGCCCACCGGGGAGCTGTTTTTT. Translating gives CASSQEPGEPTGELFF. The rearrangement links TRBV4-3 to TRBJ2-2; D might be TRBD2 (6 bases). In germline, CDR1 is LGHNA, CDR2 YSLEER. The ends were cut back, 0 bases at V and 4 bases at J, with 12 bases in the middle. This CDR3 contains 16 residues.

The chain employs TRBV7-8 and TRBJ1-5; D may be TRBD1 (5 bases). V lost 6 bases and J lost 2, with 14 bases in between. Germline CDR1 reads SGHVS; CDR2 reads FQNEAQ. There are 15 residues in the CDR3. In DNA form, the CDR3 reads TGTGCCAGCAGTTTCACAGGATCGGGCAATCAGCCCCAGCATTTT. Protein: CASSFTGSGNQPQHF.

The CDR3 DNA reads as TGTGCCAGTAGTAGAGGGACAGGGAGGAGAGAGACCCAGTACTTC. It encodes CASSRGTGRRETQYF. The genes are TRBV19 and TRBJ2-5; 9 bases fit TRBD1. CDR1 and CDR2 (germline): LNHDA, SQIVND (reference sequence). The CDR3 runs 15 residues. V trimming: 4 bases; J trimming: 4 bases; junction bases outside the gene matches: 7.

The chain couples TRBV28 to TRBJ2-1; perhaps TRBD2 as D (6 bases). V shed 2 bases and J shed 13 bases, with 15 bases lying between them. CDR1 is MDHEN, CDR2 SYDVKM, per germline. The CDR3 runs 13 residues. In DNA form, the CDR3 reads TGTGCCAGCAGTTTAGCTTTTAGCGGTTCCCAGTTCTTC. Its protein is CASSLAFSGSQFF.

This clone came up a few times. The J gene is TRBJ1-2, the V gene TRBV7-3; 8 bases match TRBD1. V lost 2 bases and J lost 7; bases outside the gene matches: 6. The CDR3 loop spans 14 amino acids. The germline V gene has CDR1 SGHTA and CDR2 FQGTGA. The CDR3 sequence is CASSLYGQGGGYTF. For the CDR3, the DNA is TGTGCCAGCAGCTTATATGGACAGGGTGGTGGCTACACCTTC. Full variable domain (rest looked up from reference TRBV7-3 and TRBJ1-2): GAGVSQTPSNKVTEKGKYVELRCDPISGHTALYWYRQSLGQGPEFLIYFQGTGAADDSGLPNDRFFAVRPEGSVSTLKIQRTERGDSAVYLCASSLYGQGGGYTFGSGTRLTVV.

This clone showed up just a few times. The chain is built from TRBV30 and TRBJ1-2, with unresolved D. The V end lost 0 bases, the J end lost 0 bases, and 17 bases lay between the germline ends. This CDR3 has 17 amino acids. CDR1 is GTSNPN, CDR2 SVGIG, per germline (reference sequence). The chain's CDR3 is CAWSVPPGFGANYGYTF. In DNA form, the CDR3 reads TGTGCCTGGAGTGTACCCCCGGGGTTCGGAGCTAACTATGGCTACACCTTC.

This chain connects TRBV2 to TRBJ2-1; maybe TRBD2 (5 bases). The CDR3 totals 15 residues. Germline loops: CDR1 SNHLY, CDR2 FYNNEI. V dropped 7 bases and J dropped 0 bases, with 13 bases sitting between them. CDR3 DNA: TGTGCCAGCAACGCACTAGGGTTCTCCTACAATGAGCAGTTCTTC. Amino acids: CASNALGFSYNEQFF.